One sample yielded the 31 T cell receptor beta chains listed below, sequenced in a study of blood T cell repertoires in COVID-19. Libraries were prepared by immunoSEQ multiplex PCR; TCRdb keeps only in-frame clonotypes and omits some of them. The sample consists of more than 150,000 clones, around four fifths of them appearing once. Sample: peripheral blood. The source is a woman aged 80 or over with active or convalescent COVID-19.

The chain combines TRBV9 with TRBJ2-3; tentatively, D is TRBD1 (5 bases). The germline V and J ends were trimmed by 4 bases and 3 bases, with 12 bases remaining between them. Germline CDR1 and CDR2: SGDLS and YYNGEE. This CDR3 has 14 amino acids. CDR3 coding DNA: TGTGCCAGCAGCCCACAGGCGTTTACAGATACGCAGTATTTT. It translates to CASSPQAFTDTQYF. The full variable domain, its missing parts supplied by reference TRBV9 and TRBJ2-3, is DSGVTQTPKHLITATGQRVTLRCSPRSGDLSVYWYQQSLDQGLQFLIQYYNGEERAKGNILERFSAQQFPDLHSELNLSSLELGDSALYFCASSPQAFTDTQYFGPGTRLTVL.

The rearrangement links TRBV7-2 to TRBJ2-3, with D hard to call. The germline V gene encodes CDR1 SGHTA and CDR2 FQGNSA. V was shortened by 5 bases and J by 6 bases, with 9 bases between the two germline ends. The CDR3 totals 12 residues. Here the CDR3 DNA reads TGTGCCAGCAGCCCGAGACTGGATACGCAGTATTTT. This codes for CASSPRLDTQYF.

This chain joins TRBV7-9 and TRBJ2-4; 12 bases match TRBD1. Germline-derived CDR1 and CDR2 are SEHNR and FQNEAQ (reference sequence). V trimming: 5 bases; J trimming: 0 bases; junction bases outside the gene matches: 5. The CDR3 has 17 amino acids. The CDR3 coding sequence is TGTGCCAGCAGCCCAGTGGGACAGGGGGCAGCCAAAAACATTCAGTACTTC. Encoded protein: CASSPVGQGAAKNIQYF.

This CDR3 reads CASTLDGPYNEQFF. The CDR3 DNA reads TGTGCCAGCACCCTGGATGGGCCCTACAATGAGCAGTTCTTC. The rearrangement links TRBV6-6 to TRBJ2-1; no firm D call. From germline, CDR1 is MNHNY and CDR2 SVGAGI (reference sequence). V was trimmed by 7 bases and J by 2 bases, leaving 12 bases between them. The CDR3 length is 14 residues.

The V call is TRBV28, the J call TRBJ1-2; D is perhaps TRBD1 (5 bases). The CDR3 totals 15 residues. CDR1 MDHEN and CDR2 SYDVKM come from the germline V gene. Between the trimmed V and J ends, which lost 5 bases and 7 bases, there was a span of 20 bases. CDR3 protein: CASSPPGVWRGGYTF. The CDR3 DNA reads TGTGCCAGCAGTCCACCGGGGGTTTGGCGAGGTGGCTACACCTTC.

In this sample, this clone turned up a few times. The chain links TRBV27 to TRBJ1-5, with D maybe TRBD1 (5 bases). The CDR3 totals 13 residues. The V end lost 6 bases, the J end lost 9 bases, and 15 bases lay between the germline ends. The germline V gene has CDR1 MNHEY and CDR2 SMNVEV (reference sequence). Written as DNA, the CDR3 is TGTGCCAGCAGCCGGTGGGGCCCAAGGCCCCAGCATTTT. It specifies CASSRWGPRPQHF.

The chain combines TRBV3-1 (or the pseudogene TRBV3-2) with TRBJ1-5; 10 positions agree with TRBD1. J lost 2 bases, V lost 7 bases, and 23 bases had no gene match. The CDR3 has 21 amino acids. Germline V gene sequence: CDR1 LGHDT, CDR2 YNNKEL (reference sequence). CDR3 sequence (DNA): TGTGCCAGCACCCACCGGCCGTTTCCTCGACAGGGGGCAGCCGGCAATCAGCCCCAGCATTTT. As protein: CASTHRPFPRQGAAGNQPQHF.

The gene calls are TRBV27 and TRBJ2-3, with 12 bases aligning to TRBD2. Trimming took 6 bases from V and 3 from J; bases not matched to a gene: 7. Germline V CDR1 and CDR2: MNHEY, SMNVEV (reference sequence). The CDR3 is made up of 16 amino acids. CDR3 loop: CASRSASGGATDTQYF. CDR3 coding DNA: TGTGCCAGCAGGAGTGCTAGCGGGGGGGCGACAGATACGCAGTATTTT.

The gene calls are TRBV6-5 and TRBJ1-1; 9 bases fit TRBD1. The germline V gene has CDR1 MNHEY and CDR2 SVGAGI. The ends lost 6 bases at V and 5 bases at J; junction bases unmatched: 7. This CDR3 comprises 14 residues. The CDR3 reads CASRRQGVWTEAFF. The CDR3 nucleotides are TGTGCCAGCAGGAGACAGGGGGTATGGACTGAAGCTTTCTTT.

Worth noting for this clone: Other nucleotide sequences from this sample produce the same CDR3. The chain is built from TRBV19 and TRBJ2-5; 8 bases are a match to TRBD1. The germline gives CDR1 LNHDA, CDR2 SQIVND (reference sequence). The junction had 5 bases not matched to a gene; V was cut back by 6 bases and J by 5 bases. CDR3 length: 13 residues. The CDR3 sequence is CASSPDRGETQYF. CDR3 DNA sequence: TGTGCCAGTAGCCCCGACAGGGGTGAGACCCAGTACTTC.

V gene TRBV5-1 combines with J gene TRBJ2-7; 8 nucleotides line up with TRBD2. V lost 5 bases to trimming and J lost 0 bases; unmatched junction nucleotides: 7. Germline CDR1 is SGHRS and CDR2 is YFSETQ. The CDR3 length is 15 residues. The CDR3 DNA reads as TGCGCCAGCAGATGGGGCGGGGGGAGCTCCTACGAGCAGTACTTC. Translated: CASRWGGGSSYEQYF.

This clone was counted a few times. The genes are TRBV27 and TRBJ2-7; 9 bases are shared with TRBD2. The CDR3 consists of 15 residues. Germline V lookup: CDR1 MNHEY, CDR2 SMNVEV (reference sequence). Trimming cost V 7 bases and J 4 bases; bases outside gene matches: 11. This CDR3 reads CASIPTRGGFYEQYF. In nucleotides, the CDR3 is TGTGCCAGCATCCCCACGCGGGGGGGTTTTTACGAGCAGTACTTC.

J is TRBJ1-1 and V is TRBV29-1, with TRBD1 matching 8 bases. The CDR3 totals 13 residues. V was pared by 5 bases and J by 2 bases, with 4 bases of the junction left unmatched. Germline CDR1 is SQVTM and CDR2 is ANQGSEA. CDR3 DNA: TGCAGCGTTCTCAGGGGGCACAACACTGAAGCTTTCTTT. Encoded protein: CSVLRGHNTEAFF. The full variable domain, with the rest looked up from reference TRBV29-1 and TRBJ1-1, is SAVISQKPSRDICQRGTSLTIQCQVDSQVTMMFWYRQQPGQSLTLIATANQGSEATYESGFVIDKFPISRPNLTFSTLTVSNMSPEDSSIYLCSVLRGHNTEAFFGQGTRLTVV.

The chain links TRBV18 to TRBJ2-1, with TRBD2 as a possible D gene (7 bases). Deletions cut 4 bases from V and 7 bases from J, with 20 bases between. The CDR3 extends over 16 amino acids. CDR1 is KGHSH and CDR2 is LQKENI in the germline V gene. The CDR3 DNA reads TGTGCCAGCTCACGGGGGGGCAAGTTCGTCGGTAATGAGCAGTTCTTC. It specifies CASSRGGKFVGNEQFF.

CDR3 loop: CASSLLGDRAKNIQYF. CDR3 nucleotides: TGTGCCAGCAGTCTCCTCGGGGATAGGGCCAAAAACATTCAGTACTTC. The chain employs TRBV28 and TRBJ2-4; the D gene is possibly TRBD2 (5 bases). The CDR3 runs to 16 residues. Trimming took off 5 bases at V and 1 base at J, with 15 bases between the two ends. Germline CDR1 is MDHEN and CDR2 is SYDVKM.

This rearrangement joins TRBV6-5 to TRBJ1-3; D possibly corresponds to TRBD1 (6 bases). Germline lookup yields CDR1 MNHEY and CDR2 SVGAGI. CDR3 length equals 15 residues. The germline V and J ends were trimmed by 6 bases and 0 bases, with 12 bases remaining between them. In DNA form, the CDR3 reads TGTGCCAGCAGGGACAGCGTAAGCTCTGGAAACACCATATATTTT. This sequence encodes CASRDSVSSGNTIYF.

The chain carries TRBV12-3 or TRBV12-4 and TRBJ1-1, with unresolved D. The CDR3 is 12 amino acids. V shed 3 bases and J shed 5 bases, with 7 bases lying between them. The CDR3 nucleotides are TGTGCCAGCAGTTTGGCAGTAACTGAAGCTTTCTTT. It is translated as CASSLAVTEAFF.

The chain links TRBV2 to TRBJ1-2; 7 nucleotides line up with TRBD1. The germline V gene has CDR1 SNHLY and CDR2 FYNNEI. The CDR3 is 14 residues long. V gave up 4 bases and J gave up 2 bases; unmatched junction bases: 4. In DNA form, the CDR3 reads TGTGCCAGCAGTGGACAGGGAAAAAACTATGGCTACACCTTC. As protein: CASSGQGKNYGYTF. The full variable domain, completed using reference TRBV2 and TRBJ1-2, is EPEVTQTPSHQVTQMGQEVILRCVPISNHLYFYWYRQILGQKVEFLVSFYNNEISEKSEIFDDQFSVERPDGSNFTLKIRSTKLEDSAMYFCASSGQGKNYGYTFGSGTRLTVV.

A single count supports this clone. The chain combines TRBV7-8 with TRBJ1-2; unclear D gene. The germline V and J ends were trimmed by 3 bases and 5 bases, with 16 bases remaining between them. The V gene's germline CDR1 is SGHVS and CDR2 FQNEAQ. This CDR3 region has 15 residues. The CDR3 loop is CASSLYQKNHYGYTF. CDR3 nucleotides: TGTGCCAGCAGCTTGTACCAGAAAAACCATTATGGCTACACCTTC.

The CDR3 DNA reads as TGTGCCAGCAGCGATCCACAGCGGAGCTACACCTTC. It codes for CASSDPQRSYTF. The chain is built from TRBV25-1 and TRBJ1-2, with D uncertain. CDR1 MGHDK and CDR2 SYGVNS come from the germline V gene. V shed 6 bases and J shed 9 bases, with 14 bases lying between them. This CDR3 has 12 residues.

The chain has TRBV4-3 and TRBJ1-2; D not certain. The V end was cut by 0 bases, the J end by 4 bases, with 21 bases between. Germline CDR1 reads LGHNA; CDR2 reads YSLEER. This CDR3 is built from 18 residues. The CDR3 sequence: CASSQDLVGLGSAYGYTF. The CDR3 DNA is TGCGCCAGCAGCCAAGATCTCGTGGGCCTCGGATCGGCCTATGGCTACACCTTC.

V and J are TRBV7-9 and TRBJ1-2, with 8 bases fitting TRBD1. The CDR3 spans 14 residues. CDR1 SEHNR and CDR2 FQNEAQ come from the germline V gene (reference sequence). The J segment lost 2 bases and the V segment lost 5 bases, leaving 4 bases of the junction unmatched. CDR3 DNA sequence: TGTGCCAGCAGCCTGGACAGGGTAAACTATGGCTACACCTTC. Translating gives CASSLDRVNYGYTF.

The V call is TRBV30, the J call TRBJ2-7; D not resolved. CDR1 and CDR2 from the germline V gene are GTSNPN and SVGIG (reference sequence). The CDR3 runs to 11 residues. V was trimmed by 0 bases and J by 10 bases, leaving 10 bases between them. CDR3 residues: CAWSVSGGQYF. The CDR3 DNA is TGTGCCTGGAGTGTTTCCGGCGGACAGTACTTC.

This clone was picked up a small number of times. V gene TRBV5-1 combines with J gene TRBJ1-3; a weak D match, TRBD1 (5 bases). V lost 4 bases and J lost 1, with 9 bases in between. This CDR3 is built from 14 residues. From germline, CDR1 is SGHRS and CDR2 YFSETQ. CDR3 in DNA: TGCGCCAGCAGCCCGACAGTTTCTGGAAACACCATATATTTT. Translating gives CASSPTVSGNTIYF.

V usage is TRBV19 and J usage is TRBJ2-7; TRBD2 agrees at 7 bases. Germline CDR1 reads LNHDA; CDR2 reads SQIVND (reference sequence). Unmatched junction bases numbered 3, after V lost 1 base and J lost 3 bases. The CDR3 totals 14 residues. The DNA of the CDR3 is TGTGCCAGTAGTATAGCGGGAGGCCTCTACGAGCAGTACTTC. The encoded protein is CASSIAGGLYEQYF.

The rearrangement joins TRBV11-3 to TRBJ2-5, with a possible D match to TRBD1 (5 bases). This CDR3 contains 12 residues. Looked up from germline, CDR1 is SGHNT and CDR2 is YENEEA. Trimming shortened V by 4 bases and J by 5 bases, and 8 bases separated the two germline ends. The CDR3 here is CASSSGAETQYF. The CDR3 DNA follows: TGTGCCAGCAGCTCTGGGGCGGAGACCCAGTACTTC.

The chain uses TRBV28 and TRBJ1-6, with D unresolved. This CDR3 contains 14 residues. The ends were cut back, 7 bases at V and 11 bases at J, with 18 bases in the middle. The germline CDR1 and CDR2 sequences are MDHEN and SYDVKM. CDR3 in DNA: TGTGCCAGCAACGTCCCCGGGAGGCCTCCACCCCTCCACTTT. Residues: CASNVPGRPPPLHF.

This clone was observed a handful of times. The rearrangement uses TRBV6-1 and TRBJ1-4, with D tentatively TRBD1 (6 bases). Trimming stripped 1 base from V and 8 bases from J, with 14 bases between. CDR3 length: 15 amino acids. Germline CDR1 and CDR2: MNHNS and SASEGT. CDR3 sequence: CASSEDQGSWEKLFF. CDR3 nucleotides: TGTGCCAGCAGTGAAGACCAGGGGTCGTGGGAAAAACTGTTTTTT.

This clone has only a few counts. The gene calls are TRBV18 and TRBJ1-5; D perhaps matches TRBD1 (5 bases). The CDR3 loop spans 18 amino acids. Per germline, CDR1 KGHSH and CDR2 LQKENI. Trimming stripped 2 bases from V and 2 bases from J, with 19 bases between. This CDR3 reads CASSPSPTATGGNQPQHF. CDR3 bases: TGTGCCAGCTCACCATCGCCGACAGCTACCGGTGGCAATCAGCCCCAGCATTTT.

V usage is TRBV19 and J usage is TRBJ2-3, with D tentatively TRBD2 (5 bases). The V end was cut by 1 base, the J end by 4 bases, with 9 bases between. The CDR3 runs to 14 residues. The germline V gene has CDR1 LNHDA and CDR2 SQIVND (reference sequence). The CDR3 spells CASSIGLASDTQYF. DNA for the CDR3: TGTGCCAGTAGTATAGGGCTAGCTTCAGATACGCAGTATTTT.

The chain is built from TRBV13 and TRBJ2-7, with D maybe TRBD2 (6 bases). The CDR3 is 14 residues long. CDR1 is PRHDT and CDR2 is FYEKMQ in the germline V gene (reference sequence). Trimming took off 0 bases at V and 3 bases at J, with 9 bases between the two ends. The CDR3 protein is CASSLGRENYEQYF. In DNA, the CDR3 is TGTGCCAGCAGCTTAGGACGGGAGAACTACGAGCAGTACTTC.